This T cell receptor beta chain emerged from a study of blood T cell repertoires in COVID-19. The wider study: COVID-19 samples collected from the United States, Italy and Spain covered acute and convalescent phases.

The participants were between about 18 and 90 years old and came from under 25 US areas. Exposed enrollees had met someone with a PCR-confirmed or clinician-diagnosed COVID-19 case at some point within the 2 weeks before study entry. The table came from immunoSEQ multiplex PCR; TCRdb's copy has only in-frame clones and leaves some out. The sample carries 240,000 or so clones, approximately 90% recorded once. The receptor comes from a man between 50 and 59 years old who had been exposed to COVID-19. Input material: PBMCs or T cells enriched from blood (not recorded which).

The CDR3 DNA sequence: TGTGCCAGCAGCCAAGGTGACGCGGGGAACGTGGAGCAGTACTTC. It codes for CASSQGDAGNVEQYF. This rearrangement joins TRBV4-2 to TRBJ2-7, with D perhaps matching TRBD2 (6 bases). This CDR3 is 15 amino acids long. Germline CDR1 LGHNA, CDR2 YNFKEQ. The ends were cut back, 1 base at V and 7 bases at J, with 17 bases in the middle.